This T cell receptor (beta chain) originates from a study of cytomegalovirus exposure and HLA in healthy donors. The germline V gene encodes CDR1 SGHTA and CDR2 FQGTGA. The CDR3 has 14 amino acids. The V end was cut by 3 bases, the J end by 0 bases, with 8 bases between. Findings and limits, study-wide: Compared with the approximately 680-donor mean, an Asian-associated ancestry cluster reportedly had fewer N-insertions, according to a later analysis. In a later analysis, parvovirus B19, influenza, CMV and Epstein-Barr virus appeared linked to several top co-occurrence clusters.

In the PCR, 60 Vbeta and 13 Jbeta primers were used. TCRdb's copy holds only in-frame clones and misses some; the assay was immunoSEQ multiplex PCR. The sample shows around 180,000 clones, around 68% of them seen only once. Notes on this clone: Its antigen is as yet unknown.

This receptor was identified in a girl between 5 and 17 years old in good health and CMV-seronegative. Sequencing was carried out using PBMCs. The V and J genes are TRBV7-3 and TRBJ1-1, with D maybe TRBD1 (5 bases). The CDR3 reads CASSLTAMNTEAFF. The CDR3 DNA follows: TGTGCCAGCAGCTTGACAGCTATGAACACTGAAGCTTTCTTT. Full variable domain (rest looked up from reference TRBV7-3 and TRBJ1-1): GAGVSQTPSNKVTEKGKYVELRCDPISGHTALYWYRQSLGQGPEFLIYFQGTGAADDSGLPNDRFFAVRPEGSVSTLKIQRTERGDSAVYLCASSLTAMNTEAFFGQGTRLTVV.